These T cell receptor beta chains were read from a single sample in a study of cytomegalovirus exposure and HLA in healthy donors. Data came from immunoSEQ multiplex PCR; TCRdb stores just in-frame clones and leaves some out. The sample comprises 200,000 or so clones, around four fifths of which are singletons, and 2.7% rests with the top ten. The specimen sequenced was PBMCs. Receptors were obtained from a woman between 40 and 50 years old in good health and CMV-seronegative. Both conserved end residues are part of each CDR3. The order of the fields is clone size, V gene, CDR3 protein. Clone size is stated in some rows and not others, as once, few, many or a class when expanded.

NA,TRBV19,CASSPGTAYEQYF
NA,TRBV10-3,CAIRPGGDRGREQYF
NA,TRBV6-1,CASSEHLGGEETQYF
NA,TRBV6-5,CASTDGLRESTQYF
NA,TRBV30,CACGTRTGVDYEQYF
NA,TRBV2,CASSGSWTGELFF
NA,TRBV7-2,CASSPWDSTNYGYTF
NA,TRBV7-2,CASSLDQASEQYF
NA,TRBV7-8,CASRSGTGVNTGELFF
NA,TRBV6-1,CASRERDYRTDTQYF
NA,TRBV30,CAWSVMEWDEQYF
NA,TRBV7-9,CASSLWENEQYF
NA,TRBV30,CAWSEINPGNTIYF
NA,TRBV27,CASSFTGVAEAFF
few,TRBV7-9,CASSAGAVRSTDTQYF
once,TRBV28,CASSLDTGAQRDTEAFF
NA,TRBV27,CASSVLLYQETQYF
NA,TRBV4-2,CASSQDAGEAKNIQYF
NA,TRBV18,CASSPPSLNYGYTF
NA,TRBV7-9,CASSPQGSSYEQYF
NA,TRBV4-1,CASSPGQAGNQPQHF
NA,TRBV29-1,CSVPTSGVYNEQFF
NA,TRBV11-2,CASKSGETQYF
NA,TRBV7-3,CASSSDSTNEQYF
NA,TRBV4-1,CASSQEVPGGRTEAFF
few,TRBV29-1,CSVQRERRTDTQYF
NA,TRBV28,CASSYRGGNTEAFF
once,TRBV7-9,CASSQAGGLVEQYF
NA,TRBV28,CATLDRRNTEAFF
NA,TRBV7-8,CASSLRAPGQAVGNEKLFF
NA,TRBV9,CASSGLDRGPDTEAFF
NA,TRBV4-2,CASSQGAGVGYEQYF
NA,TRBV2,CASLPLAHATNEKLFF
NA,TRBV30,CAWAGAGGRAQYF
NA,TRBV18,CASSPPRGTYTEAFF
once,TRBV2,CASRGQTPNTEAFF
few,TRBV27,CASSLQGGIPRAFF
few,TRBV18,CASSPTQGRNSPLHF
NA,TRBV2,CASSEEGTGFNSEAFF
NA,TRBV6-1,CASSGGKDTFENIQYF
NA,TRBV5-1,CASSSSSGVYNEQFF
NA,TRBV28,CASRRTGVVGYGYTF
NA,TRBV4-1,CASSQGQGSSYEQYF
NA,TRBV5-1,CASSPLTGGGGYTF
NA,TRBV6-5,CASSSSGLPSYNEQFF
NA,TRBV30,CAWRMTSGSNYEQYF
once,TRBV2,CASSRLGLLLDTQYF
NA,TRBV7-9,CASRTGLSYGYTF
NA,TRBV11-3,CASSLGVAGVSEQYF
few,TRBV4-1,CASSQQPLAGDTDTQYF
NA,TRBV19,CASSIRLDSTDTQYF
NA,TRBV2,CASSRASEQYF
NA,TRBV7-8,CASSFLAGGETQYF
NA,TRBV19,CASSLLDRLNTEAFF
NA,TRBV5-1,CASSLAGTGYYRNTEAFF
NA,TRBV30,CAWSGLGNTIYF
NA,TRBV7-9,CASSLLVFSTDTQYF
NA,TRBV6-1,CASSEDPGTGDRYF
NA,TRBV5-1,CASSFGGTGGQETQYF
NA,TRBV6-1,CASSEGLGGAGETQYF